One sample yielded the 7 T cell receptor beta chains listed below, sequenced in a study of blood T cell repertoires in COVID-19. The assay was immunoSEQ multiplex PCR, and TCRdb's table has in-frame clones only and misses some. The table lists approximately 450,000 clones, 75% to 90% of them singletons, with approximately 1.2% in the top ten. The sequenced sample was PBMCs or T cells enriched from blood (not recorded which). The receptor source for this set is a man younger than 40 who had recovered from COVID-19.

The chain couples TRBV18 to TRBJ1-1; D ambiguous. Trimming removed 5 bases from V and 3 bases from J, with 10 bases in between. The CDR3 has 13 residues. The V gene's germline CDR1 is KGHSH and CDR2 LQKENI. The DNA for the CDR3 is TGTGCCAGCTCAAAAGGAGAAGACACTGAAGCTTTCTTT. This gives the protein CASSKGEDTEAFF.

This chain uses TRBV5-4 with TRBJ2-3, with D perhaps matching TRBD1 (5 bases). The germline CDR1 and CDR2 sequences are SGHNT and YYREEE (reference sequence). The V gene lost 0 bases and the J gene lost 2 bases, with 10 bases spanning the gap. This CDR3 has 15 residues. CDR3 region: CASSLAVGLTDTQYF. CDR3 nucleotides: TGTGCCAGCAGCTTGGCTGTGGGGCTCACAGATACGCAGTATTTT.

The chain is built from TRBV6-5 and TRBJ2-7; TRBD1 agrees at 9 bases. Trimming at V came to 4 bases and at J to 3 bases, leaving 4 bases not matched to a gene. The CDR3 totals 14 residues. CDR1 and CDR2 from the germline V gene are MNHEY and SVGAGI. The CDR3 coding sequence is TGTGCCAGCAGTTGGGACAGGGATTTCTACGAGCAGTACTTC. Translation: CASSWDRDFYEQYF.

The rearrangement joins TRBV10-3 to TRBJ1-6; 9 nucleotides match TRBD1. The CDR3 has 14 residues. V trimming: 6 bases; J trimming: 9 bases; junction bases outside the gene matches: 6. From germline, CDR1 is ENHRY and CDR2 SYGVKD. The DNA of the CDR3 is TGTGCCATCAGAGATGGGACAGGGTTTTCACCCCTCCACTTT. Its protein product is CAIRDGTGFSPLHF.

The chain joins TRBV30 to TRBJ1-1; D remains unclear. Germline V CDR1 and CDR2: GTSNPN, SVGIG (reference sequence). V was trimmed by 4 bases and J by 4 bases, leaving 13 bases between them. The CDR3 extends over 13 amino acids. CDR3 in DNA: TGTGCCTGGAATCCCTTGGGAGGCACTGAAGCTTTCTTT. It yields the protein CAWNPLGGTEAFF.

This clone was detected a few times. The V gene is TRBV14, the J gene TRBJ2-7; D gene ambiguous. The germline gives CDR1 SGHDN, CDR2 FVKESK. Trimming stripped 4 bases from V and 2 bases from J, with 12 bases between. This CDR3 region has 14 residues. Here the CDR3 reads CASSPQSVTYEQYF. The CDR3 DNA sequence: TGTGCCAGCAGCCCCCAGTCCGTTACCTACGAGCAGTACTTC. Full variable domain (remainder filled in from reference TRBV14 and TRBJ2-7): EAGVTQFPSHSVIEKGQTVTLRCDPISGHDNLYWYRRVMGKEIKFLLHFVKESKQDESGMPNNRFLAERTGGTYSTLKVQPAELEDSGVYFCASSPQSVTYEQYFGPGTRLTVT.

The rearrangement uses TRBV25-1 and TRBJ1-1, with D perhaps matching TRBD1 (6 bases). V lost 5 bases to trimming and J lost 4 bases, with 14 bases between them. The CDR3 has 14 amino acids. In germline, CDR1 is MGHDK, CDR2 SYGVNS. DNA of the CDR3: TGTGCCAGCAGTTCCCACCCGACAGGCACTGAAGCTTTCTTT. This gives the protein CASSSHPTGTEAFF.